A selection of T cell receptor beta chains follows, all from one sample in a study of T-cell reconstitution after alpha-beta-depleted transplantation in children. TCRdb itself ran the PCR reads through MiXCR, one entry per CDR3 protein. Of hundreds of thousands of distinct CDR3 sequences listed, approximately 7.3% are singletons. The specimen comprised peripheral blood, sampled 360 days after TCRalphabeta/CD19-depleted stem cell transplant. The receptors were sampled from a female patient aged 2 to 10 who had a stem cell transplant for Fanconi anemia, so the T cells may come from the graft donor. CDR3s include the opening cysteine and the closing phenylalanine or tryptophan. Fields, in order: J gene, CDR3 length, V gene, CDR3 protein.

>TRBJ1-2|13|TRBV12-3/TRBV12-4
CASSFRTSYGYTF
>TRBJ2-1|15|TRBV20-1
CSASLAGDSYNEQFF
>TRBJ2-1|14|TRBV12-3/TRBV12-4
CASSYLDRGNEQFF
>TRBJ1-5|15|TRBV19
CASSVQGKSNQPQHF
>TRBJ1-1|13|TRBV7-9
CASSFDIRTEAFF
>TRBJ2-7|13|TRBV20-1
CSASYRRGYEQYF
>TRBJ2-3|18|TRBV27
CASSLLGLAGGGTDTQYF
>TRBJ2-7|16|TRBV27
CASSLVGRVGGYEQYF
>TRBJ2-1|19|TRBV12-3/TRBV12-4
CASSLSGLAVPRDNNEQFF
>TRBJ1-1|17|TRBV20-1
CSARSFWDSSSGTEAFF
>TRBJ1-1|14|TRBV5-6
CASWGIDWNTEAFF
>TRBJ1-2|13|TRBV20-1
CSARDTADYGYTF
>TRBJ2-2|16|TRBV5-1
CASSFGLAGNTGELFF
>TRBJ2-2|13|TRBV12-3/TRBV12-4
CASSLLGGRELFF
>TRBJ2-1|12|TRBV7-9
CASRKDRNEQFF
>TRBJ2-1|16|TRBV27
CASGIGTSGAYNEQFF
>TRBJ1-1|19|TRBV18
CASSPLSGRAPNPDTEAFF
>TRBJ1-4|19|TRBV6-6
CTIRHRGGQESATNEKLFF
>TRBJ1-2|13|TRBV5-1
CASSLTGTHGYTF
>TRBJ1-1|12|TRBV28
CASSPSGAEAFF
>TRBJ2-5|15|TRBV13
CASSPAVVGVETQYF
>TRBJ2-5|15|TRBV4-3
CASSQGYYLQETQYF
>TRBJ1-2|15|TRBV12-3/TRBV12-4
CASSHSATANYGYTF
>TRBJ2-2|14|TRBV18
CASSLTSFSGELFF
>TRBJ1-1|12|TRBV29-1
CSVCPGNTEAFF
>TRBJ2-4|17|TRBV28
CASSFVMGQGAKNIQYF
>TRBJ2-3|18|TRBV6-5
CASSSSGLAGGFTDTQYF
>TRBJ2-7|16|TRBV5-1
CASSLQPTGGSYEQYF
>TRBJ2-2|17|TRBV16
CASSPVGARTNTGELFF
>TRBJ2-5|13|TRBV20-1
CSARDPGQETQYF
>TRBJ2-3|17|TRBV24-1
CATSDSLQAGITDTQYF
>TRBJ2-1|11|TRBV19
CASARGNEQFF
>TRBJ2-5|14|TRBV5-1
CASSRDGEKETQYF
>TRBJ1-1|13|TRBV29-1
CSVEDRRGTEAFF
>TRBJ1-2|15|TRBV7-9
CASSLVGGPPGGYTF
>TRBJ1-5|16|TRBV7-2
CASSPWDSGRNQPQHF
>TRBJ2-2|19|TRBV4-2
CASSQDRAQRGPHTGELFF
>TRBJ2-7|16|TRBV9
CASSPGTSGSDYEQYF
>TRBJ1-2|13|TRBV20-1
CSGTGVSIYGYTF
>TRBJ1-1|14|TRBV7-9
CASSPGGSQVSAFF
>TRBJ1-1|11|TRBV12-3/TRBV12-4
CASSYDTEAFF
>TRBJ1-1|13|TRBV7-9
CASSFRAYTEAFF